This T cell receptor (beta chain) was found in a study of blood T cell repertoires in COVID-19. This CDR3 is built from 15 residues. CDR1 and CDR2 from the germline V gene are MDHEN and SYDVKM. Trimming cost V 7 bases and J 6 bases; bases outside gene matches: 15. Study processing details: Amplification of reference gene primers provided the estimated nucleated cell counts. Assay used: immunoSEQ multiplex PCR; TCRdb lists only in-frame clones, some missing. V and J calls plus clone size are reproduced from that table; the DNA served to infer D and trimming. The sample has roughly 200,000 clones; 75% to 90% are singletons. Participant-given clinical history determined each cohort assignment.

The specimen was PBMCs or T cells enriched from blood (not recorded which). The source is a woman aged 35 to 49 with acute COVID-19. V usage is TRBV28 and J usage is TRBJ2-7; 7 positions agree with TRBD1. CDR3 protein: CASTPLGRGKSEQYF. As DNA, the CDR3 is TGTGCCAGCACCCCCCTGGGCAGGGGGAAGTCCGAGCAGTACTTC.